The TCR beta chain described here comes from a study of shared clonotypes between healthy human individuals. The study's findings and limits: Compared with memory subsets, naive subsets generally had larger estimated richness. In several donors, around 5% of naive CD4 clonotypes appeared in common. Sampling used blood alone; tissue repertoires probably differ.

Germline V gene sequence: CDR1 SGHNT, CDR2 YYREEE (reference sequence). The junction had 14 bases not matched to a gene; V was cut back by 5 bases and J by 9 bases. The CDR3 covers 15 residues. The DNA input per sorted-subset replicate PCR was 200 to 250 ng, corresponding to around 28,000 T cell genomes. The assay was immunoSEQ multiplex PCR, and TCRdb's table has in-frame clones only and misses some. This table holds about 2 million clones, roughly 94% found once. About this clone: Its antigen is currently unknown.

The chain links TRBV5-4 to TRBJ2-1; 7 positions agree with TRBD1. Sequenced material: naive CD4+ T cells sorted from blood. Subset of the sample: CD45RA+ positively selected. The TCR was taken from a man between 18 and 29 years old in good health. The CDR3 spells CASRLLAGGYREQFF. CDR3 DNA: TGTGCCAGCAGGTTGCTAGCAGGGGGATATCGTGAGCAGTTCTTC.